This T cell receptor (beta chain) was captured in a study of cytomegalovirus exposure and HLA in healthy donors. Background on the study: In a later analysis, it was reported that the approximately 120 validation repertoires had been produced on the same platform as the 550 to 850 repertoires belonging to the first cohort. Study-level findings and limits: Rare sequences made up most TCRs, while some public TCRs were found in many donors.

With regard to this clone: Its target is unknown.

Trimming cost V 0 bases and J 6 bases, with 18 bases left between them. The germline V gene encodes CDR1 LNHNV and CDR2 YYDKDF (reference sequence). CDR3 length equals 16 residues. Measured with immunoSEQ multiplex PCR; TCRdb has only the in-frame clones, and not every one. This sample has some 140,000 clones; about nine tenths occur once, and the top ten carry approximately 3%. This TCR derives from a man aged 18 to 29 in good health and CMV-seronegative. This rearrangement joins TRBV15 to TRBJ2-7; D possibly corresponds to TRBD2 (5 bases). The sequencing input was PBMCs. The chain's CDR3 is CATSRDIGGVLGEQYF. As DNA, the CDR3 is TGTGCCACCAGCAGAGATATAGGAGGAGTTTTGGGCGAGCAGTACTTC.